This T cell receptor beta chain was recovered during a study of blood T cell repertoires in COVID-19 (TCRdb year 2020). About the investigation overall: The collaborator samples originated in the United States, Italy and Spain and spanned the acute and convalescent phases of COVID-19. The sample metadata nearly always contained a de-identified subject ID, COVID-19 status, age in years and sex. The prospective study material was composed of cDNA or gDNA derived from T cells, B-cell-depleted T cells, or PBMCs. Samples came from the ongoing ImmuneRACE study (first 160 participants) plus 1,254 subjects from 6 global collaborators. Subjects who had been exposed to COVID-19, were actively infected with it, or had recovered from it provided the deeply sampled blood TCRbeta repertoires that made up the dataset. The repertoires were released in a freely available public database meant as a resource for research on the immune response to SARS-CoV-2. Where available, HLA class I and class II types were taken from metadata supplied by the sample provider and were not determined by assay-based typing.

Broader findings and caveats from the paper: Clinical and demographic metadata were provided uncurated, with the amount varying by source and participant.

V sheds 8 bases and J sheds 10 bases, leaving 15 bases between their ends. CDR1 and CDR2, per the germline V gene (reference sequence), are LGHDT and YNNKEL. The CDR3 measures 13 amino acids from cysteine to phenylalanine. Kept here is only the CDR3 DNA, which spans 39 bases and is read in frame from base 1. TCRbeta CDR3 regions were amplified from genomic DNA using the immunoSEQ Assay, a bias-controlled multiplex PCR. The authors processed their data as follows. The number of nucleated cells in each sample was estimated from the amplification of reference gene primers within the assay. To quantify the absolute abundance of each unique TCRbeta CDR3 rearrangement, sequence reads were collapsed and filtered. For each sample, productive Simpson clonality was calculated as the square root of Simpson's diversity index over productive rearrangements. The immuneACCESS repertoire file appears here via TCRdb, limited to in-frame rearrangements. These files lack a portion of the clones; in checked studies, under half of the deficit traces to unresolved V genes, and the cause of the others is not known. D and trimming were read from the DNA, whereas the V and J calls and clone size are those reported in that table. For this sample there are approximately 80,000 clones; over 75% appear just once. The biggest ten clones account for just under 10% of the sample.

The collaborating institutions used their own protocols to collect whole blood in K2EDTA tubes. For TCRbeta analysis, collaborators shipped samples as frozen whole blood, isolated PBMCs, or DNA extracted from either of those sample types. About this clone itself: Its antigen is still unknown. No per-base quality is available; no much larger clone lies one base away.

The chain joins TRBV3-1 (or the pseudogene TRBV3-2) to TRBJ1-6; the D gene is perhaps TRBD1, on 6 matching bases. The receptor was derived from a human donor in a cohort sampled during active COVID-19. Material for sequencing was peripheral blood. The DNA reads TGTGCCAGCTCCCAACAGGGACCCTCACCCCTCCACTTT. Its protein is CASSQQGPSPLHF.